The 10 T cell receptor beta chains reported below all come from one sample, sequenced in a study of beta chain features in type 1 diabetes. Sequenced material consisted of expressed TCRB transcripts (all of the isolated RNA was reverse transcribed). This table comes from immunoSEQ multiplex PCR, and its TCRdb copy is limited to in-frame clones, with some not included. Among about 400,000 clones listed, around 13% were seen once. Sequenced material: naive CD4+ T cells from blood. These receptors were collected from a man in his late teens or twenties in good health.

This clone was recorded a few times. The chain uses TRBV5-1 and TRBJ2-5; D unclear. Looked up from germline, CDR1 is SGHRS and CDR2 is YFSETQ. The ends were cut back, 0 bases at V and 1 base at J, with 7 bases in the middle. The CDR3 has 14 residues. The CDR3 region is CASSLGAAQETQYF. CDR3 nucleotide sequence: TGCGCCAGCAGCTTGGGGGCAGCCCAAGAGACCCAGTACTTC.

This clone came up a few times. CDR3 in amino acids: CAWSQGTANSPLHF. The CDR3 nucleotides are TGTGCCTGGAGCCAGGGGACAGCGAATTCACCCCTCCACTTT. The chain is built from TRBV30 and TRBJ1-6; 7 bases line up with TRBD1. Per germline, CDR1 GTSNPN and CDR2 SVGIG (reference sequence). V lost 3 bases to trimming and J lost 7 bases; unmatched junction nucleotides: 6. The CDR3 has 14 residues.

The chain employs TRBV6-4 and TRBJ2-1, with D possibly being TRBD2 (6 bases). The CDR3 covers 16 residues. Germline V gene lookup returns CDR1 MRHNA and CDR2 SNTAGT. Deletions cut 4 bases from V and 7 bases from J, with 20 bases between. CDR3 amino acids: CASSVGVSGPGNEQFF. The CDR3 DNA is TGTGCCAGCAGTGTGGGGGTTAGCGGTCCAGGAAATGAGCAGTTCTTC.

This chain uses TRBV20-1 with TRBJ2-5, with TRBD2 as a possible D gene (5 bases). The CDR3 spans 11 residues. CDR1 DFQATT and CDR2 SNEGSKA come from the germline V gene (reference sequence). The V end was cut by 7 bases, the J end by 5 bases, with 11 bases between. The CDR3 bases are TGCAGTGTAAACGGCGGGGAGACCCAGTACTTC. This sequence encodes CSVNGGETQYF.

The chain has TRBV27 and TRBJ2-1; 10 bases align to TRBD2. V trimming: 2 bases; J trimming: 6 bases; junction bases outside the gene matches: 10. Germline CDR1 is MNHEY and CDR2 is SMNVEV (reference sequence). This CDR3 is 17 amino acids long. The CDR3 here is CASSLASGTSAPNEQFF. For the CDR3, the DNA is TGTGCCAGCAGTTTAGCTTCCGGGACTAGCGCCCCCAATGAGCAGTTCTTC.

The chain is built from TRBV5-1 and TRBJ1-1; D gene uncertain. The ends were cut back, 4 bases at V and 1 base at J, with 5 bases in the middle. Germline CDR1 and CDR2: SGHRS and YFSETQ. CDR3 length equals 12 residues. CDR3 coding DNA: TGCGCCAGCAGCCACACGAACACTGAAGCTTTCTTT. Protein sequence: CASSHTNTEAFF.

The CDR3 reads CASSGGLINEKLFF. The CDR3 nucleotides read TGCGCCAGCAGTGGAGGACTGATTAATGAAAAACTGTTTTTT. The genes are TRBV5-1 and TRBJ1-4; D remains ambiguous. The CDR3 is 14 amino acids. The V end was cut by 5 bases, the J end by 4 bases, with 12 bases between. Looked up from germline, CDR1 is SGHRS and CDR2 is YFSETQ.

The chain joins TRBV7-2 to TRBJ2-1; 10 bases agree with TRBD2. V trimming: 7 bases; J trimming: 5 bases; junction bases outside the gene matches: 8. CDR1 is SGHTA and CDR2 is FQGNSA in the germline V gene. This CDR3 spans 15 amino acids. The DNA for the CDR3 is TGTGCCAGCACCTATTTCGGACTAGCGGACAATGAGCAGTTCTTC. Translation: CASTYFGLADNEQFF.

The DNA of the CDR3 is TGTGCCAGCAGCGAATACGGTCAGCCCCAGCATTTT. This sequence encodes CASSEYGQPQHF. The J gene is TRBJ1-5, the V gene TRBV7-2; D remains ambiguous. V lost 5 bases to trimming and J lost 6 bases, with 8 bases between them. The CDR3 loop spans 12 amino acids. CDR1 and CDR2 from the germline V gene are SGHTA and FQGNSA.

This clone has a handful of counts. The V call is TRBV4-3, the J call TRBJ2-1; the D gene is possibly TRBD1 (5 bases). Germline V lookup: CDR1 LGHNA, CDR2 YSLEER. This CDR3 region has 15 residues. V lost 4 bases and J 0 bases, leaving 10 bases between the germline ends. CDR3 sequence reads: CASSLHRSSYNEQFF. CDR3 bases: TGCGCCAGCAGCCTGCACAGGAGCTCCTACAATGAGCAGTTCTTC.